A single sample gave rise to the 15 T cell receptor beta chains below, sequenced in a study of CD8+CD57+ T cells in acquired aplastic anemia. The study profiled TCR beta VDJ and CDR3 using genomic DNA as template. In TCRdb, the reads were re-called with MiXCR into one record per CDR3 protein. The table lists over 200,000 distinct CDR3 sequences, 60% to 65% of them singletons, with approximately 30% in the top ten. What was sequenced was sorted CD4+, CD8+, or CD8+CD57+ T cells (not recorded which) from PBMCs. Receptors originate from a human donor in good health.

This chain links TRBV7-3 with TRBJ2-7; D possibly corresponds to TRBD1 (5 bases). The CDR3 loop spans 14 amino acids. Trimming shortened V by 6 bases and J by 2 bases, and 14 bases separated the two germline ends. CDR1 is SGHTA, CDR2 FQGTGA, per germline. The CDR3 DNA sequence: TGTGCCAGCAGTTGGGGCCTAGATACCTACGAGCAGTACTTC. It encodes CASSWGLDTYEQYF.

As concerns this clonotype: Given the absence of the conserved phenylalanine or tryptophan at the CDR3 end, a read error is likely. This chain joins TRBV2 and TRBJ2-3, with 9 bases aligning to TRBD2. CDR3 length: 18 residues. Germline CDR1 SNHLY, CDR2 FYNNEI. The CDR3 loop is CASSQDLLSGRHTDTQYL. The CDR3 region has the DNA TGCGCCAGCAGCCAAGATCTCTTAAGCGGGAGGCACACAGATACGCAGTATCTT.

This clonotype has just one count. One end of the junction is discordant with germline, which a read error may explain. V is TRBV7-9 and J is TRBJ1-2; TRBD1 aligns across 8 bases. The V gene's germline CDR1 is SEHNR and CDR2 FQNEAQ (reference sequence). The CDR3 extends over 14 amino acids. Here the CDR3 DNA reads TGTGCCAGCAGCTTAGCCTCAGGGGGCTCTGGCTGCACCTTC. Protein: CASSLASGGSGCTF.

This chain links TRBV11-1 with TRBJ2-7, with D perhaps TRBD2 (6 bases). The J call may be mistaken, given a closer DNA end match to TRBJ2-5. This CDR3 is built from 15 residues. The germline gives CDR1 SGHAT, CDR2 FQDESV (reference sequence). As DNA, the CDR3 is TGTGCCAGCAGCCCGGAGGAGGGGAACTACGAGACCCAGTACTTC. It codes for CASSPEEGNYETQYF.

The V and J genes are TRBV5-5 and TRBJ1-2; 8 bases map to TRBD1. V shed 3 bases and J 3 bases; nucleotides not matched to a gene: 4. The CDR3 loop spans 14 amino acids. Germline assignment: CDR1 SGHKS and CDR2 YYEKEE (reference sequence). In nucleotides, the CDR3 is TGTGCCAGCAGCTCGACAGGGGCGCACTATGGCTACACCTTC. Translating it yields CASSSTGAHYGYTF.

This clonotype was seen many times. The chain carries TRBV7-9 and TRBJ1-1, with D maybe TRBD1 (5 bases). Per the germline V gene, CDR1 is SEHNR and CDR2 is FQNEAQ (reference sequence). The CDR3 has 14 residues. V was cut by 5 bases and J by 4 bases, with 14 bases left in between. CDR3: CASSPPDSATEAFF. The CDR3 coding sequence is TGTGCCAGCAGCCCGCCCGACAGCGCCACTGAAGCTTTCTTT.

V is TRBV7-8 and J is TRBJ2-5; TRBD2 agrees at 8 bases. This CDR3 is built from 13 residues. The V segment lost 4 bases and the J segment 4 bases; nucleotides outside the gene matches: 2. CDR1 and CDR2 (germline): SGHVS, FQNEAQ. CDR3 in amino acids: CASSSGGAETQYF. DNA of the CDR3: TGTGCCAGCAGCTCGGGGGGGGCAGAGACCCAGTACTTC.

The chain is built from TRBV28 and TRBJ1-2; D not resolved. CDR3 length: 12 residues. Trimming stripped 3 bases from V and 7 bases from J, with 9 bases between. Germline CDR1 reads MDHEN; CDR2 reads SYDVKM. CDR3: CASSFLRAGYTF. The CDR3 DNA sequence: TGTGCCAGCAGTTTTCTTAGGGCTGGCTACACCTTC.

In its sample, this clonotype was seen once. The chain recombines TRBV20-1 with TRBJ2-1; 10 bases fit TRBD2. The CDR3 has 17 amino acids. Germline V gene data show CDR1 as DFQATT and CDR2 as SNEGSKA (reference sequence). Unmatched junction bases numbered 9, after V lost 3 bases and J lost 1 base. This CDR3 reads CSARPSGGLVSYNEQFF. DNA of the CDR3: TGCAGTGCTAGGCCTAGCGGGGGCCTAGTATCCTACAATGAGCAGTTCTTC.

This clonotype has just a few counts. The CDR3 nucleotides read TGTGCCATCACCCCGACAGGGAAAGGAGAGACCCAGTACTTC. It is translated as CAITPTGKGETQYF. The V call is TRBV10-3, the J call TRBJ2-5, with 7 bases lining up with TRBD1. CDR3 length: 14 residues. With 7 bases clipped from V and 4 bases from J, the junction kept 9 bases outside the gene matches. Germline V gives CDR1 ENHRY, CDR2 SYGVKD.

The chain is built from TRBV9 and TRBJ1-3, with D unclear. Germline V gene lookup returns CDR1 SGDLS and CDR2 YYNGEE. The CDR3 covers 14 residues. With 0 bases removed from V and 6 bases from J, the gap between germline ends came to 10 bases. Written as DNA, the CDR3 is TGTGCCAGCAGCGTAGAGGCATGGGAAAACACCATATATTTT. Translated: CASSVEAWENTIYF.

The V and J genes are TRBV24-1 and TRBJ2-7; 10 bases match TRBD1. The trim removed 1 base at V and 3 bases at J, leaving 23 bases unmatched. Per the germline V gene, CDR1 is KGHDR and CDR2 is SFDVKD. The CDR3 loop spans 22 amino acids. Here the CDR3 reads CATSDFVARGQGPLFLFYEQYF. CDR3 in DNA: TGTGCCACCAGTGATTTCGTAGCGAGGGGACAGGGGCCCCTTTTTTTGTTCTACGAGCAGTACTTC.

This clonotype was observed a handful of times. The rearrangement links TRBV7-6 to TRBJ2-7, with TRBD2 matching 13 bases. The V segment lost 5 bases and the J segment 3 bases; nucleotides outside the gene matches: 4. The length of the CDR3 is 15 residues. The germline V gene encodes CDR1 SGHVS and CDR2 FNYEAQ. The CDR3 region has the DNA TGTGCCAGCAGCCCAGGACTAGCGGGGGTCTACGAGCAGTACTTC. This sequence encodes CASSPGLAGVYEQYF.

The rearrangement uses TRBV7-6 and TRBJ2-3; TRBD2 aligns across 8 bases. Germline V lookup: CDR1 SGHVS, CDR2 FNYEAQ. The CDR3 runs to 16 residues. Losses at the gene ends were 2 bases for V and 4 bases for J; bases not matched to a gene: 8. The DNA of the CDR3 is TGTGCCAGCAGCTTACTCGGGACTAGTGGCTCAGATACGCAGTATTTT. This translates into CASSLLGTSGSDTQYF.

The chain joins TRBV15 to TRBJ2-7; no definite D call. Trimming took off 3 bases at V and 4 bases at J, with 7 bases between the two ends. Germline V gene lookup returns CDR1 LNHNV and CDR2 YYDKDF (reference sequence). The CDR3 is 12 amino acids. The CDR3 DNA is TGTGCCACCAGCAGTTTACCGTACGAGCAGTACTTC. This translates into CATSSLPYEQYF.